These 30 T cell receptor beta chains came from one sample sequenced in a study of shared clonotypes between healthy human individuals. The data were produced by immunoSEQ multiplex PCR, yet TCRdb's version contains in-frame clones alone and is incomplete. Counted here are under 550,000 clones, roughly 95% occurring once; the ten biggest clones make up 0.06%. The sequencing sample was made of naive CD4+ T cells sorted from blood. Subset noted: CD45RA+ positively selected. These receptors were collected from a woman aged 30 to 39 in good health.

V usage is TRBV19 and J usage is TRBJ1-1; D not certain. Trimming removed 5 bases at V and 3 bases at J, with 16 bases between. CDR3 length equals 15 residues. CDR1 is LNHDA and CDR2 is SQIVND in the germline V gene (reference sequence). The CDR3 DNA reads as TGTGCCAGTAGTCCCGGTGGGGTAAGGGACACTGAAGCTTTCTTT. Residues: CASSPGGVRDTEAFF.

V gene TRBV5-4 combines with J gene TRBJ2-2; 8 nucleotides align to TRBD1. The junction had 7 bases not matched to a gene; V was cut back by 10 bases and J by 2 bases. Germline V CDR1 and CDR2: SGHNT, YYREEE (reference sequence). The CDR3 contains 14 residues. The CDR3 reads CAEHRGINTGELFF. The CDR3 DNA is TGTGCCGAACACAGGGGGATAAACACCGGGGAGCTGTTTTTT.

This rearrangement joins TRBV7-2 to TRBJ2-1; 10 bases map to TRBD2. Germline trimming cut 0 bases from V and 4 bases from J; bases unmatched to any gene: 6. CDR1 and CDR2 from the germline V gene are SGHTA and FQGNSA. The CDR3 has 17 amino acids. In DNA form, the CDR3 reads TGTGCCAGCAGCTTAGCCCAACTAGCGGGACCATACAATGAGCAGTTCTTC. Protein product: CASSLAQLAGPYNEQFF. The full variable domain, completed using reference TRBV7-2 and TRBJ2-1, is GAGVSQSPSNKVTEKGKDVELRCDPISGHTALYWYRQSLGQGLEFLIYFQGNSAPDKSGLPSDRFSAERTGGSVSTLTIQRTQQEDSAVYLCASSLAQLAGPYNEQFFGPGTRLTVL.

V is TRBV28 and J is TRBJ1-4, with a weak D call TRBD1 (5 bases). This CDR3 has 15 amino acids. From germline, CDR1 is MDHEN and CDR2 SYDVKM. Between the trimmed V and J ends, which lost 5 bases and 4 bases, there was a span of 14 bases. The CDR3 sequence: CASSPQGSGNEKLFF. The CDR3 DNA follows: TGTGCCAGCAGTCCTCAGGGTTCCGGTAATGAAAAACTGTTTTTT.

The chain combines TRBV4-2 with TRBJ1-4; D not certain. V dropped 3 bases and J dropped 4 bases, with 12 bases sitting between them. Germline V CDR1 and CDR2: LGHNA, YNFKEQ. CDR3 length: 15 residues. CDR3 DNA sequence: TGTGCCAGCAGCCAGCACCGGGAGGGTAATGAAAAACTGTTTTTT. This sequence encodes CASSQHREGNEKLFF.

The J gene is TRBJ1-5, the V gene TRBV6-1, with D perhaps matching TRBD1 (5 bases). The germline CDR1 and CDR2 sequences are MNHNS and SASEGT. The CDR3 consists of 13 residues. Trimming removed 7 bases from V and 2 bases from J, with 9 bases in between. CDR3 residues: CASTREGNQPQHF. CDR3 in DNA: TGTGCCAGCACCAGGGAGGGCAATCAGCCCCAGCATTTT.

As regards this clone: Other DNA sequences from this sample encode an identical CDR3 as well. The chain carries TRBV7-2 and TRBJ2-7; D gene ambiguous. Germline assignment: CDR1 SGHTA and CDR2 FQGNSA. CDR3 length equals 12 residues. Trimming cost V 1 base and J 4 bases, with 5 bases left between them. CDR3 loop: CASSLVGYEQYF. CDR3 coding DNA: TGTGCCAGCAGCTTAGTTGGGTACGAGCAGTACTTC.

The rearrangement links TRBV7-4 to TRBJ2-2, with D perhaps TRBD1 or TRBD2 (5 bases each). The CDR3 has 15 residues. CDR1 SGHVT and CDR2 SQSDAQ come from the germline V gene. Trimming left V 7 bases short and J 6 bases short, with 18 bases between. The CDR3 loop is CASTRTGPEAGELFF. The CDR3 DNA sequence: TGTGCCAGCACCCGGACGGGACCGGAGGCCGGGGAGCTGTTTTTT.

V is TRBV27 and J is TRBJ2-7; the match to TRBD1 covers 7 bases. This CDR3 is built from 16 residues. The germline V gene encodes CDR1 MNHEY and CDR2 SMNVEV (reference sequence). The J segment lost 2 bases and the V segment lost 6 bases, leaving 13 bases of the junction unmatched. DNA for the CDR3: TGTGCCAGCAGGCCCGGGGACAGAGCCTTCACCTACGAGCAGTACTTC. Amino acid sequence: CASRPGDRAFTYEQYF.

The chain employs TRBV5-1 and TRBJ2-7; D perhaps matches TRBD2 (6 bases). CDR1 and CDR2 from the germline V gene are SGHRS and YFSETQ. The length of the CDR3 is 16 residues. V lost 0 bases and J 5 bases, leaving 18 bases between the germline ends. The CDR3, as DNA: TGCGCCAGCAGCTTGGTTATCGGGAGTGTTCCTGACGAGCAGTACTTC. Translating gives CASSLVIGSVPDEQYF.

CDR3 sequence: CASSEIPGEQYF. CDR3 DNA: TGTGCCAGCAGTGAGATACCCGGCGAGCAGTACTTC. V and J are TRBV2 and TRBJ2-7; D not resolved. Looked up from germline, CDR1 is SNHLY and CDR2 is FYNNEI. V was shortened by 3 bases and J by 6 bases, with 9 bases between the two germline ends. This CDR3 is 12 amino acids long.

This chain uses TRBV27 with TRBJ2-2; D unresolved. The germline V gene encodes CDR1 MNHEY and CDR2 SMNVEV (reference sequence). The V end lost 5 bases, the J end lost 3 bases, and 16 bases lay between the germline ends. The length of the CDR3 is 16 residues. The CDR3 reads CASSPRPVLDTGELFF. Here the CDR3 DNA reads TGTGCCAGCAGTCCGCGCCCCGTTTTAGACACCGGGGAGCTGTTTTTT.

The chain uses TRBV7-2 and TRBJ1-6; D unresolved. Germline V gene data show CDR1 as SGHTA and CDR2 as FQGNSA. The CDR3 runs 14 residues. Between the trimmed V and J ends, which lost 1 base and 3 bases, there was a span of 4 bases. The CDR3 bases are TGTGCCAGCAGCTTAGGGTTCTATAATTCACCCCTCCACTTT. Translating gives CASSLGFYNSPLHF.

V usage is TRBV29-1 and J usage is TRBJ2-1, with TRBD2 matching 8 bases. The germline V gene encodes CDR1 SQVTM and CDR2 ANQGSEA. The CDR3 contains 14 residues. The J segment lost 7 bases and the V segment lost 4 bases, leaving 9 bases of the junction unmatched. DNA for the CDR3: TGCAGCGTTGCGGTAGCGGGGAAGGAGAATGAGCAGTTCTTC. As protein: CSVAVAGKENEQFF.

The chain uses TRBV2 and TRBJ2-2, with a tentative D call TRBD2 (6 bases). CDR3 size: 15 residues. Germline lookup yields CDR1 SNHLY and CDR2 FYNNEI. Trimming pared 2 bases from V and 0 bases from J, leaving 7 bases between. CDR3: CASSELAANTGELFF. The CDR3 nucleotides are TGTGCCAGCAGTGAATTAGCGGCGAACACCGGGGAGCTGTTTTTT. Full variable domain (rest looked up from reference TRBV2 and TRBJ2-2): EPEVTQTPSHQVTQMGQEVILRCVPISNHLYFYWYRQILGQKVEFLVSFYNNEISEKSEIFDDQFSVERPDGSNFTLKIRSTKLEDSAMYFCASSELAANTGELFFGEGSRLTVL.

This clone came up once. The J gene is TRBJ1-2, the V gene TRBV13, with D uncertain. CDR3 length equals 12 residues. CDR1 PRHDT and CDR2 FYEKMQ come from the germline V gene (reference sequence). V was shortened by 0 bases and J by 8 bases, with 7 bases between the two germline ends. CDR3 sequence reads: CASSLGYGGYTF. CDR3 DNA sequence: TGTGCCAGCAGCTTAGGATACGGCGGCTACACCTTC.

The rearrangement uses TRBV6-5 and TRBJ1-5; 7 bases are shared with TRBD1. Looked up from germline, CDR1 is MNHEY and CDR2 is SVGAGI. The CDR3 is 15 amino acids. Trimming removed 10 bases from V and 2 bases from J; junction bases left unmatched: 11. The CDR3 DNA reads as TGTGCCACAGCAGGCCCAGGGGGGCGCAATCAGCCCCAGCATTTT. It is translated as CATAGPGGRNQPQHF.

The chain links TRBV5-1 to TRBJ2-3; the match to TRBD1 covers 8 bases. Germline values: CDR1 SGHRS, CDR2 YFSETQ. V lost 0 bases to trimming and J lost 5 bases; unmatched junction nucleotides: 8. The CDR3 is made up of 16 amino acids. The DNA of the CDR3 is TGCGCCAGCAGCTTGGGTACAGGGGGGACGGGAGATACGCAGTATTTT. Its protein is CASSLGTGGTGDTQYF.

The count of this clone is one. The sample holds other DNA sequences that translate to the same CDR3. CDR3 sequence reads: CASSPQGGGTDTQYF. As DNA, the CDR3 is TGTGCCAGCTCCCCTCAGGGCGGAGGCACAGATACGCAGTATTTT. The chain recombines TRBV18 with TRBJ2-3, with D possibly matching TRBD1 (5 bases). The CDR3 length is 15 residues. The ends were cut back, 6 bases at V and 1 base at J, with 14 bases in the middle. Germline CDR1 KGHSH, CDR2 LQKENI.

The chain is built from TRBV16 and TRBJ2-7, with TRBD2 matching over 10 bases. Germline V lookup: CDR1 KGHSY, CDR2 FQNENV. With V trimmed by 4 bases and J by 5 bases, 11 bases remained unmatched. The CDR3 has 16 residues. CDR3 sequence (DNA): TGTGCCAGCAGCCCCCTAAAGGCTAGCGGGGGCGACGAGCAGTACTTC. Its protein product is CASSPLKASGGDEQYF.

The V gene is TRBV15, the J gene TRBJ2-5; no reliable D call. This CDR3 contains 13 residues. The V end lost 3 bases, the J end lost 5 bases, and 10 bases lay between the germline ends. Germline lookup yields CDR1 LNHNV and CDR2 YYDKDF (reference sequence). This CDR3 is CATSSRNGETQYF. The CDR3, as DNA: TGTGCCACCAGCAGCCGGAACGGGGAGACCCAGTACTTC.

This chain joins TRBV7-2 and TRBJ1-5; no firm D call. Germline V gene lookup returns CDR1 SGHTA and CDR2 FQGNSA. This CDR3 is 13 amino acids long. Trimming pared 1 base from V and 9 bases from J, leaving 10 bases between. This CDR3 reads CASSLESAGPQHF. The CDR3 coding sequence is TGTGCCAGCAGCTTAGAATCGGCCGGGCCCCAGCATTTT.

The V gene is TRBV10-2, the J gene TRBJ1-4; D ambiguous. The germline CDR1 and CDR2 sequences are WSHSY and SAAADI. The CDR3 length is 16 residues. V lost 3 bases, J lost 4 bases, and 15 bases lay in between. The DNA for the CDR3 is TGCGCCAGCAGTGATCTTATAAGGCAGGATAATGAAAAACTGTTTTTT. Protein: CASSDLIRQDNEKLFF.

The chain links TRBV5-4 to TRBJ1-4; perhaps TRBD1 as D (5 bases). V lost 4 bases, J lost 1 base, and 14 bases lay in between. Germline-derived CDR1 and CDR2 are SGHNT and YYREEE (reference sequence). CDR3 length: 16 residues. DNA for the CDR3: TGTGCCAGCAGCCCGAACACGGGGGAAACTAATGAAAAACTGTTTTTT. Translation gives CASSPNTGETNEKLFF.

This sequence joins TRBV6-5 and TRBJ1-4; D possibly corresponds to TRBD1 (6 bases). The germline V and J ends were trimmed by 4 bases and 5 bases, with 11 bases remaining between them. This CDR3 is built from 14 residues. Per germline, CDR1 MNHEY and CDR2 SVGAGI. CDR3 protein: CASSSYRENEKLFF. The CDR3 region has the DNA TGTGCCAGCAGTTCATACAGGGAGAATGAAAAACTGTTTTTT.

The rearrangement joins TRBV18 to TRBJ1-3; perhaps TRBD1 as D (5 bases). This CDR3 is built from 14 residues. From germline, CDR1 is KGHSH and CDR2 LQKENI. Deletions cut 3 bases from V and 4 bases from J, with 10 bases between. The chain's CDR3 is CASSPMGVGNTIYF. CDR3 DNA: TGTGCCAGCTCACCCATGGGGGTCGGAAACACCATATATTTT.

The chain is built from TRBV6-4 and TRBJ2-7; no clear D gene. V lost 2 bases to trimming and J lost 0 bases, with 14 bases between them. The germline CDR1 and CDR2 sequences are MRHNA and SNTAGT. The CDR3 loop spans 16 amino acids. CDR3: CASSDLEADSSYEQYF. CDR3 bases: TGTGCCAGCAGTGACCTAGAAGCCGATAGCTCCTACGAGCAGTACTTC.

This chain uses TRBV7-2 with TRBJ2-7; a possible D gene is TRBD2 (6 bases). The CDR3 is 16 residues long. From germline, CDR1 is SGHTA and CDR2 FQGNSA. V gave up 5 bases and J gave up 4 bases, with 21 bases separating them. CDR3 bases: TGTGCCAGCAGCGCAGGCCGGCAGGCGGGGCGATACGAGCAGTACTTC. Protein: CASSAGRQAGRYEQYF.

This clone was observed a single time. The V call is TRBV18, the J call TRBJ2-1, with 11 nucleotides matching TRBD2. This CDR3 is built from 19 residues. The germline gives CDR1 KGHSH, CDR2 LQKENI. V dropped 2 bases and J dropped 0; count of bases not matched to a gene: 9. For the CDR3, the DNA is TGTGCCAGCTCACCAACCTTAGCGGGAGGGCCGAGCTCCTACAATGAGCAGTTCTTC. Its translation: CASSPTLAGGPSSYNEQFF.

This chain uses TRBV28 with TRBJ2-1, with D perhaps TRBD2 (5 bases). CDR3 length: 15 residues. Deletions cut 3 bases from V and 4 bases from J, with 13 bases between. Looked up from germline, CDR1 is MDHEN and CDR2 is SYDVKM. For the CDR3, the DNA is TGTGCCAGCAGTTTTGGGAGCGGAAAATACAATGAGCAGTTCTTC. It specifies CASSFGSGKYNEQFF.